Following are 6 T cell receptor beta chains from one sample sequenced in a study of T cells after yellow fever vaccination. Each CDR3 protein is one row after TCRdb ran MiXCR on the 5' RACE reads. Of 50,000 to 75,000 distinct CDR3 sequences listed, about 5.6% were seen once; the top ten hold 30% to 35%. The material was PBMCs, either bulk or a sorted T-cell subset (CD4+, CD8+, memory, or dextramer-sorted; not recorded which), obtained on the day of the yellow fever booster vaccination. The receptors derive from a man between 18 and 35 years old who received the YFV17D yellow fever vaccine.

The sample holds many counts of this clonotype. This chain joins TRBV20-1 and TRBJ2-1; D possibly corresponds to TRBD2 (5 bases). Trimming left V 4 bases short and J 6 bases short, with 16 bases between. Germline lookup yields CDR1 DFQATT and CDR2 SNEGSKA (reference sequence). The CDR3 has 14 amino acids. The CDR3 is CSAIVGETLNEQFF. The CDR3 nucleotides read TGCAGTGCTATTGTTGGGGAGACCCTCAATGAGCAGTTCTTC.

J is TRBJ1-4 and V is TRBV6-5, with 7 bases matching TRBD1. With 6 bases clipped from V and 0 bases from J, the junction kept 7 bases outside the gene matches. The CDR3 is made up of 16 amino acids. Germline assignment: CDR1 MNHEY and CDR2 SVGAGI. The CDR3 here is CASRLGQLATNEKLFF. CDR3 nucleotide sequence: TGTGCCAGCAGGCTGGGACAGCTAGCAACTAATGAAAAACTGTTTTTT.

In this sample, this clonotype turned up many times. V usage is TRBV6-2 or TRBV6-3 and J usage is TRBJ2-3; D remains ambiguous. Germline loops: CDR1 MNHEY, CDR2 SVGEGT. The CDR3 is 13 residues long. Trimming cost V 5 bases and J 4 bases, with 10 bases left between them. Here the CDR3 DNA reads TGTGCCAGCAGTAGACTTTCCCCAGATACGCAGTATTTT. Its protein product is CASSRLSPDTQYF.

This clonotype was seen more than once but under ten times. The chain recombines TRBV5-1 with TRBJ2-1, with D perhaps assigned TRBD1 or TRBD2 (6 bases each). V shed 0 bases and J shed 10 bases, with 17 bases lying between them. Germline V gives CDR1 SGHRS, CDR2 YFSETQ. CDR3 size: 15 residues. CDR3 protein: CASSLGGAPLWEQFF. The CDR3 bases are TGCGCCAGCAGCTTGGGGGGGGCTCCATTGTGGGAGCAGTTCTTC. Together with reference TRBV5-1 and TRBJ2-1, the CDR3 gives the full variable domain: KAGVTQTPRYLIKTRGQQVTLSCSPISGHRSVSWYQQTPGQGLQFLFEYFSETQRNKGNFPGRFSGRQFSNSRSEMNVSTLELGDSALYLCASSLGGAPLWEQFFGPGTRLTVL.

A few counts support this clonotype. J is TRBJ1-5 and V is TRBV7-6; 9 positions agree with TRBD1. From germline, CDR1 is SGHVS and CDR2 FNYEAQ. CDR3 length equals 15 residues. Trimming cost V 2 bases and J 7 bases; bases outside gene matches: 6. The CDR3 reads CASSLKQGAGQPQHF. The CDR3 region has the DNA TGTGCCAGCAGCTTAAAACAGGGGGCTGGGCAGCCCCAGCATTTT.

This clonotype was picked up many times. The CDR3: CASSSTGQETQYF. CDR3 in DNA: TGCGCCAGCAGTTCGACAGGTCAAGAGACCCAGTACTTC. The chain links TRBV10-2 to TRBJ2-5; TRBD1 might be the D (6 bases). The CDR3 runs to 13 residues. The V gene lost 5 bases and the J gene lost 2 bases, with 9 bases spanning the gap. The germline V gene has CDR1 WSHSY and CDR2 SAAADI.